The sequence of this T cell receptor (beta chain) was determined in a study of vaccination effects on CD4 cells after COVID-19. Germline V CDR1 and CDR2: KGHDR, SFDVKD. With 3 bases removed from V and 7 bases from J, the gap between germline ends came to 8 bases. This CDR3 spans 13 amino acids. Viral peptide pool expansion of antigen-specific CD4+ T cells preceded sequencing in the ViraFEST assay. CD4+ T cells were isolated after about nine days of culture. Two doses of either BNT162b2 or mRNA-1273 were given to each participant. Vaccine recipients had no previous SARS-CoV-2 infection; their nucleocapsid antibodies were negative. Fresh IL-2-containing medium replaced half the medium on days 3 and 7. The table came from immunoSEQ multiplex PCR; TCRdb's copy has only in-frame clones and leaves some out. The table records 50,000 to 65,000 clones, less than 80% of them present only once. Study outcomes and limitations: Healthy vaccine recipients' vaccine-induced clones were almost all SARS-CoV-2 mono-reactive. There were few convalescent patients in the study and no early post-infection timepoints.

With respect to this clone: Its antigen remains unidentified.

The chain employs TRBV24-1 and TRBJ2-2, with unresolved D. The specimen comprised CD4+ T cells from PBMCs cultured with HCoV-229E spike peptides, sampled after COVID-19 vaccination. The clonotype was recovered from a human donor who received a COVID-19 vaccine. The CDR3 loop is CATSDQRGGELFF. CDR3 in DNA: TGTGCCACCAGTGATCAGAGAGGCGGGGAGCTGTTTTTT.